The next 8 T cell receptor beta chains were all read from a single sample in a study of T cell responses to AZD1222 COVID-19 vaccine. Data came from immunoSEQ multiplex PCR; TCRdb stores just in-frame clones and leaves some out. In the table there are about 140,000 clones, about nine tenths of which are singletons. Sequenced material: peripheral blood, taken on day 0 of AZD1222 vaccination. The receptors here all came from an adult in good health.

The chain uses TRBV5-6 and TRBJ2-1; D is possibly TRBD1 (6 bases). V was cut by 0 bases and J by 2 bases, with 12 bases left in between. The CDR3 contains 16 residues. Looked up from germline, CDR1 is SGHDT and CDR2 is YYEEEE. The CDR3 nucleotides read TGTGCCAGCAGCTTGGAAGCTACAGGGACCTACAATGAGCAGTTCTTC. This translates into CASSLEATGTYNEQFF.

As concerns this clone: Its ends do not fully match the called genes, so a read error is possible. The chain couples TRBV7-7 to TRBJ2-3, with 10 bases fitting TRBD2. The CDR3 runs 13 residues. Germline CDR1 reads SSHAT; CDR2 reads FNYEAQ (reference sequence). DNA for the CDR3: TGTGCTAGCAGCTCTAGCGGGAGAGATACGCAGTATTTT. Amino acids: CASSSSGRDTQYF.

V and J are TRBV4-1 and TRBJ2-1; tentatively, D is TRBD2 (6 bases). CDR1 is MGHRA, CDR2 YSYEKL, per germline. This CDR3 has 15 residues. V was cut by 3 bases and J by 6 bases, with 15 bases left in between. This CDR3 reads CASSHKLANLNEQFF. The DNA of the CDR3 is TGCGCCAGCAGCCATAAACTAGCCAACCTCAATGAGCAGTTCTTC.

This clone has only one observation. The CDR3, as DNA: TGTGCCAGCAGGCCACTAGCGGGGGGGCGAGAGACCCAGTACTTC. It specifies CASRPLAGGRETQYF. The chain has TRBV6-4 and TRBJ2-5; 13 nucleotides agree with TRBD2. The length of the CDR3 is 15 residues. Germline CDR1 reads MRHNA; CDR2 reads SNTAGT. The trim removed 6 bases at V and 4 bases at J, leaving 5 bases unmatched.

The CDR3 loop is CASSRPGQGTYEQYF. The DNA for the CDR3 is TGTGCCAGCAGTCGGCCGGGACAGGGCACCTACGAGCAGTACTTC. The chain carries TRBV6-5 and TRBJ2-7; 9 bases map to TRBD1. The CDR3 consists of 15 residues. Germline CDR1 is MNHEY and CDR2 is SVGAGI. The junction had 7 bases not matched to a gene; V was cut back by 5 bases and J by 2 bases.

The V and J genes are TRBV2 and TRBJ2-3, with D unclear. V gave up 5 bases and J gave up 2 bases, with 11 bases separating them. The CDR3 loop spans 14 amino acids. From germline, CDR1 is SNHLY and CDR2 FYNNEI. DNA for the CDR3: TGTGCCAGCAGTACCCGTGCCAACACAGATACGCAGTATTTT. Encoded protein: CASSTRANTDTQYF.

This chain uses TRBV6-5 with TRBJ1-3, with D hard to call. Germline values: CDR1 MNHEY, CDR2 SVGAGI. V lost 0 bases to trimming and J lost 15 bases, with 12 bases between them. This CDR3 region has 12 residues. The CDR3 is CASSYSPKLEYF. The CDR3 coding sequence is TGTGCCAGCAGTTACTCCCCGAAACTGGAATATTTT.

The J gene is TRBJ1-5, the V gene TRBV6-5; no reliable D call. In germline, CDR1 is MNHEY, CDR2 SVGAGI. This CDR3 has 13 amino acids. The V end lost 0 bases, the J end lost 5 bases, and 5 bases lay between the germline ends. The CDR3 DNA reads TGTGCCAGCAGTTACTCGATGGATCAGCCCCAGCATTTT. It encodes CASSYSMDQPQHF.